These 21 T cell receptor beta chains were all obtained from the same sample, sequenced in a study of cytomegalovirus exposure and HLA in healthy donors. Researchers ran the PCR with 60 Vbeta and 13 Jbeta primers. Assay used: immunoSEQ multiplex PCR; TCRdb lists only in-frame clones, some missing. In the table there are approximately 120,000 clones, approximately 82% of which are singletons. The material sequenced was PBMCs. The source of these receptors is a man aged 18 to 35 in good health and CMV-seropositive.

The V gene is TRBV18, the J gene TRBJ1-3; 9 bases map to TRBD1. V shed 6 bases and J 0 bases; nucleotides not matched to a gene: 9. CDR1 is KGHSH and CDR2 is LQKENI in the germline V gene. CDR3 length: 17 amino acids. DNA for the CDR3: TGTGCCAGCTCTCCTAGGACAGGGGATAACTCTGGAAACACCATATATTTT. It translates to CASSPRTGDNSGNTIYF.

The genes are TRBV11-3 and TRBJ2-5; tentative D call: TRBD2 (5 bases). CDR1 and CDR2 from the germline V gene are SGHNT and YENEEA. The CDR3 is 14 amino acids. V shed 5 bases and J shed 2 bases, with 12 bases lying between them. This chain's CDR3 is CASSPRGSQETQYF. DNA for the CDR3: TGTGCCAGCAGCCCCCGAGGGAGTCAAGAGACCCAGTACTTC.

This chain links TRBV13 with TRBJ2-2, with D hard to call. Trimming removed 3 bases at V and 5 bases at J, with 7 bases between. Germline CDR1 is PRHDT and CDR2 is FYEKMQ (reference sequence). This CDR3 has 13 amino acids. CDR3 sequence reads: CASSFWATGELFF. The DNA of the CDR3 is TGTGCCAGCAGCTTCTGGGCGACCGGGGAGCTGTTTTTT.

This clone was recorded once. The genes are TRBV9 and TRBJ1-2; weak D call: TRBD1 (5 bases). Germline-derived CDR1 and CDR2 are SGDLS and YYNGEE. CDR3 length equals 15 residues. Trimming removed 0 bases from V and 4 bases from J, with 13 bases in between. Here the CDR3 reads CASSVAHGGLYGYTF. The CDR3, as DNA: TGTGCCAGCAGCGTAGCTCACGGGGGACTCTATGGCTACACCTTC.

The chain joins TRBV7-6 to TRBJ1-2; 8 nucleotides line up with TRBD1. The CDR3 is made up of 16 amino acids. Germline lookup yields CDR1 SGHVS and CDR2 FNYEAQ. Trimming at V came to 5 bases and at J to 2 bases, leaving 10 bases not matched to a gene. In DNA, the CDR3 is TGTGCCAGCAGCACTCGGACAGGGACGAAGAACTATGGCTACACCTTC. Translated: CASSTRTGTKNYGYTF.

The rearrangement uses TRBV4-2 and TRBJ2-1; TRBD2 might be the D (5 bases). The V gene's germline CDR1 is LGHNA and CDR2 YNFKEQ. Trimming removed 2 bases at V and 9 bases at J, with 14 bases between. This CDR3 region has 14 residues. CDR3 bases: TGTGCCAGCAGCCAACCGGACTCCGTGGGTGAGCAGTTCTTC. The encoded protein is CASSQPDSVGEQFF.

This chain uses TRBV5-6 with TRBJ2-3; possibly TRBD1 for D (5 bases). V dropped 4 bases and J dropped 4 bases, with 10 bases sitting between them. Germline CDR1 SGHDT, CDR2 YYEEEE. CDR3 size: 13 residues. This CDR3 reads CASSPDTSDTQYF. The CDR3 coding sequence is TGTGCCAGCAGCCCGGACACCTCAGATACGCAGTATTTT.

The CDR3 loop reads CASSWTGFDQPQHF. The CDR3 DNA reads as TGTGCCAGCAGTTGGACAGGGTTTGATCAGCCCCAGCATTTT. The V and J genes are TRBV6-6 and TRBJ1-5; 8 bases align to TRBD1. The CDR3 is 14 residues long. V was pared by 4 bases and J by 5 bases, with 4 bases of the junction left unmatched. The germline CDR1 and CDR2 sequences are MNHNY and SVGAGI (reference sequence).

V is TRBV6-6 and J is TRBJ2-2; D is unresolved. V lost 2 bases and J lost 1, with 5 bases in between. The CDR3 has 14 amino acids. Germline V gives CDR1 MNHNY, CDR2 SVGAGI (reference sequence). The DNA of the CDR3 is TGTGCCAGCAGTTACAACGGGAACACCGGGGAGCTGTTTTTT. This codes for CASSYNGNTGELFF.

V is TRBV7-8 and J is TRBJ1-4; TRBD1 matches 7 bases. Germline CDR1 and CDR2: SGHVS and FQNEAQ. Germline trimming cut 7 bases from V and 0 bases from J; bases unmatched to any gene: 5. This CDR3 contains 15 residues. The CDR3 DNA follows: TGTGCCAGCAAGACAGGGAAAGCAACTAATGAAAAACTGTTTTTT. It encodes CASKTGKATNEKLFF.

V gene TRBV4-1 combines with J gene TRBJ2-7, with D possibly TRBD2 on 7 matching bases. The CDR3 runs 15 residues. The germline V gene encodes CDR1 MGHRA and CDR2 YSYEKL. V lost 4 bases and J lost 0, with 13 bases in between. The CDR3 coding sequence is TGCGCCAGCAGCCCCGGGGGCGGGAGCTCCTACGAGCAGTACTTC. This codes for CASSPGGGSSYEQYF.

In its sample, this clone was seen once. V usage is TRBV7-6 and J usage is TRBJ1-1; TRBD1 aligns across 7 bases. This CDR3 has 12 residues. Per the germline V gene, CDR1 is SGHVS and CDR2 is FNYEAQ. V lost 8 bases to trimming and J lost 5 bases; unmatched junction nucleotides: 5. The CDR3: CASSSQGTEAFF. CDR3 sequence (DNA): TGTGCCAGCTCGTCACAGGGGACTGAAGCTTTCTTT. Using reference TRBV7-6 and TRBJ1-1 for the parts outside the CDR3, the full variable domain is GAGVSQSPRYKVTKRGQDVALRCDPISGHVSLYWYRQALGQGPEFLTYFNYEAQQDKSGLPNDRFSAERPEGSISTLTIQRTEQRDSAMYRCASSSQGTEAFFGQGTRLTVV.

V is TRBV30 and J is TRBJ1-1, with a tentative D call TRBD1 (5 bases). The CDR3 has 14 amino acids. V was pared by 5 bases and J by 3 bases, with 16 bases between. In germline, CDR1 is GTSNPN, CDR2 SVGIG (reference sequence). The CDR3 DNA is TGTGCCTGGGCCCGGGGGGAGAGGGACACTGAAGCTTTCTTT. Translated: CAWARGERDTEAFF.

The chain carries TRBV30 and TRBJ2-1; 13 nucleotides match TRBD2. V shed 0 bases and J 7 bases; nucleotides not matched to a gene: 3. Germline-derived CDR1 and CDR2 are GTSNPN and SVGIG (reference sequence). The CDR3 length is 15 residues. CDR3 bases: TGTGCCTGGAGTGTAGGACTAGCGGGGGAAAATGAGCAGTTCTTC. Translated: CAWSVGLAGENEQFF.

This chain joins TRBV2 and TRBJ1-4; 8 bases are shared with TRBD1. This CDR3 has 15 residues. V dropped 6 bases and J dropped 7; count of bases not matched to a gene: 10. Germline CDR1 and CDR2: SNHLY and FYNNEI. This chain's CDR3 is CASSDPDRAGEKLFF. The CDR3 DNA reads as TGTGCCAGCAGCGACCCGGACAGGGCGGGTGAAAAACTGTTTTTT.

This chain connects TRBV2 to TRBJ2-3; 8 bases are a match to TRBD2. V was clipped by 8 bases and J by 9 bases; unmatched bases: 7. The CDR3 runs 12 residues. Germline CDR1 and CDR2: SNHLY and FYNNEI. DNA for the CDR3: TGTGCCAGCTCCCCGCGGGGGGCAACGCAGTATTTT. Translation: CASSPRGATQYF. Combining the CDR3 with reference TRBV2 and TRBJ2-3 gives the whole variable domain EPEVTQTPSHQVTQMGQEVILRCVPISNHLYFYWYRQILGQKVEFLVSFYNNEISEKSEIFDDQFSVERPDGSNFTLKIRSTKLEDSAMYFCASSPRGATQYFGPGTRLTVL.

The chain joins TRBV5-4 to TRBJ2-1; possible D gene TRBD1, 5 bases. Trimming took off 4 bases at V and 1 base at J, with 12 bases between the two ends. The germline V gene encodes CDR1 SGHNT and CDR2 YYREEE (reference sequence). The CDR3 extends over 15 amino acids. The CDR3 spells CASSEQPGSYNEQFF. CDR3 DNA sequence: TGTGCCAGCAGCGAACAACCAGGGTCCTACAATGAGCAGTTCTTC.

V usage is TRBV4-2 and J usage is TRBJ2-7; the D gene is possibly TRBD1 (6 bases). The CDR3 contains 15 residues. V was pared by 0 bases and J by 0 bases, with 9 bases between. Germline lookup yields CDR1 LGHNA and CDR2 YNFKEQ. The CDR3 DNA follows: TGTGCCAGCAGCCAAGATCAGGGGAGCTCCTACGAGCAGTACTTC. This encodes CASSQDQGSSYEQYF.

V gene TRBV7-9 combines with J gene TRBJ2-7; the D gene is possibly TRBD1 (5 bases). The CDR3 extends over 14 amino acids. Trimming removed 3 bases from V and 0 bases from J, with 9 bases in between. The germline V gene encodes CDR1 SEHNR and CDR2 FQNEAQ (reference sequence). The DNA for the CDR3 is TGTGCCAGCAGCTTGAGACAGAGCTCCTACGAGCAGTACTTC. Amino acid sequence: CASSLRQSSYEQYF.

The chain combines TRBV6-5 with TRBJ1-4, with 7 bases aligning to TRBD1. This CDR3 contains 15 residues. Germline CDR1 MNHEY, CDR2 SVGAGI. V was clipped by 2 bases and J by 10 bases; unmatched bases: 10. For the CDR3, the DNA is TGTGCCAGCAGTTACGCCCAGGGGGAGGATCGAAAACTGTTTTTT. Amino acids: CASSYAQGEDRKLFF.

The gene calls are TRBV6-5 and TRBJ1-3, with D unresolved. The V gene's germline CDR1 is MNHEY and CDR2 SVGAGI. The CDR3 contains 16 residues. V shed 4 bases and J shed 0 bases, with 13 bases lying between them. This CDR3 reads CASSLNKQRSGNTIYF. The DNA of the CDR3 is TGTGCCAGCAGTTTAAACAAACAACGCTCTGGAAACACCATATATTTT.